The next 31 T cell receptor beta chains were all read from a single sample in a study of neurological immune-mediated disorders. This sample's time point: longitudinal time-point 3. TCRdb processed the 5' RACE reads anew with MiXCR; each CDR3 protein has one entry. Among approximately 48,000 distinct CDR3 sequences, roughly 13% were seen once, and the ten largest hold roughly 10%. Input material: PBMCs. The receptor set was obtained from a male donor with HTLV-1-associated myelopathy (HAM/TSP).

In its sample, this clonotype was seen many times. V gene TRBV9 combines with J gene TRBJ2-3; 7 positions match TRBD1. Germline loops: CDR1 SGDLS, CDR2 YYNGEE. Trimming cost V 1 base and J 2 bases; bases outside gene matches: 7. The CDR3 covers 16 residues. The DNA for the CDR3 is TGTGCCAGCAGCGTAAGTGGCAGGGGGTACACAGATACGCAGTATTTT. Its translation is CASSVSGRGYTDTQYF.

In this sample, this clonotype turned up many times. The chain couples TRBV15 to TRBJ1-5; maybe TRBD1 (5 bases). The ends were cut back, 5 bases at V and 3 bases at J, with 20 bases in the middle. The germline CDR1 and CDR2 sequences are LNHNV and YYDKDF (reference sequence). CDR3 length: 17 amino acids. CDR3 DNA sequence: TGTGCCACCAGCCCTCAAAGTGGGGGATGGGCCAATCAGCCCCAGCATTTT. As protein: CATSPQSGGWANQPQHF.

This clonotype was seen at least ten times. V and J are TRBV7-9 and TRBJ2-7, with D uncertain. This CDR3 comprises 12 residues. V was trimmed by 1 base and J by 5 bases, leaving 6 bases between them. CDR1 SEHNR and CDR2 FQNEAQ come from the germline V gene (reference sequence). The chain's CDR3 is CASSLVTNEQYF. The CDR3 bases are TGTGCCAGCAGCTTAGTGACGAACGAGCAGTACTTC.

This clonotype was counted at least ten times. V is TRBV6-2 or TRBV6-3 and J is TRBJ2-2, with D possibly matching TRBD2 (5 bases). The germline V gene has CDR1 MNHEY and CDR2 SVGEGT. Between the trimmed V and J ends, which lost 0 bases and 5 bases, there was a span of 10 bases. CDR3 length: 15 amino acids. The CDR3 sequence: CASSYSAGVTGELFF. For the CDR3, the DNA is TGTGCCAGCAGTTACTCGGCCGGGGTGACCGGGGAGCTGTTTTTT.

This clonotype was seen repeatedly, ten times or more. The chain recombines TRBV28 with TRBJ2-2; tentatively, D is TRBD1 (5 bases). CDR3 length: 12 residues. Germline V gives CDR1 MDHEN, CDR2 SYDVKM. V was cut by 4 bases and J by 8 bases, with 8 bases left in between. For the CDR3, the DNA is TGTGCCAGCAGTTGGGGCAGGGGGGAGCTGTTTTTT. Translated, it gives CASSWGRGELFF.

The J gene is TRBJ1-5, the V gene TRBV5-5; D unresolved. This CDR3 comprises 13 residues. The ends were cut back, 6 bases at V and 5 bases at J, with 12 bases in the middle. Germline CDR1 SGHKS, CDR2 YYEKEE (reference sequence). The CDR3 DNA is TGTGCCAGCAACATCGCGGGCGATCAGCCCCAGCATTTT. Residues: CASNIAGDQPQHF.

This clonotype came up many times. The chain uses TRBV5-1 and TRBJ1-1; D not certain. Trimming took off 0 bases at V and 5 bases at J, with 8 bases between the two ends. The CDR3 covers 13 residues. The germline gives CDR1 SGHRS, CDR2 YFSETQ. CDR3 sequence (DNA): TGCGCCAGCAGCTTGGACCAAGTAACTGAAGCTTTCTTT. Protein: CASSLDQVTEAFF.

This clonotype was seen ten or more times. The rearrangement links TRBV5-1 to TRBJ2-2, with 7 positions matching TRBD1. V trimming: 4 bases; J trimming: 5 bases; junction bases outside the gene matches: 8. The germline V gene has CDR1 SGHRS and CDR2 YFSETQ. This CDR3 contains 15 residues. CDR3 sequence reads: CASSLRDSRTGELFF. The CDR3 region has the DNA TGCGCCAGCAGCCTTAGGGACAGTCGGACCGGGGAGCTGTTTTTT.

Ten or more counts support this clonotype. The chain recombines TRBV7-9 with TRBJ1-4; 9 nucleotides agree with TRBD1. Trimming removed 2 bases from V and 5 bases from J; junction bases left unmatched: 6. Germline CDR1 reads SEHNR; CDR2 reads FQNEAQ (reference sequence). The CDR3 loop spans 16 amino acids. The CDR3 coding sequence is TGTGCCAGCAGCTTATACCTGGGGACAGGGAATGAAAAACTGTTTTTT. As protein: CASSLYLGTGNEKLFF.

This clonotype was picked up many times. The gene calls are TRBV7-9 and TRBJ2-5, with TRBD1 matching over 8 bases. The germline CDR1 and CDR2 sequences are SEHNR and FQNEAQ (reference sequence). V lost 3 bases and J lost 3; bases outside the gene matches: 15. The CDR3 runs to 18 residues. CDR3 sequence: CASSLVIGTGQEKETQYF. The CDR3 DNA follows: TGTGCCAGCAGCTTGGTTATTGGGACAGGCCAAGAGAAAGAGACCCAGTACTTC.

This clonotype appeared many times. The chain is built from TRBV5-1 and TRBJ2-2; possible D gene TRBD2, 5 bases. Germline V CDR1 and CDR2: SGHRS, YFSETQ. This CDR3 contains 13 residues. With 0 bases removed from V and 6 bases from J, the gap between germline ends came to 6 bases. CDR3 DNA: TGCGCCAGCAGCTTGGGGGGAGCCGGGGAGCTGTTTTTT. It translates to CASSLGGAGELFF.

This clonotype occurred many times. This chain joins TRBV28 and TRBJ2-1; 7 bases map to TRBD1. V trimming: 6 bases; J trimming: 7 bases; junction bases outside the gene matches: 6. The CDR3 spans 13 residues. Germline V gives CDR1 MDHEN, CDR2 SYDVKM. The CDR3 region is CASRVTGANEQFF. The CDR3, as DNA: TGTGCCAGCAGGGTCACAGGGGCGAATGAGCAGTTCTTC.

This sequence joins TRBV7-6 and TRBJ2-7; D ambiguous. The germline gives CDR1 SGHVS, CDR2 FNYEAQ. Trimming shortened V by 3 bases and J by 1 base, and 7 bases separated the two germline ends. The CDR3 has 13 residues. DNA of the CDR3: TGTGCCAGCAGCTTTGGGGAATCCTACGAGCAGTACTTC. Its protein product is CASSFGESYEQYF.

This clonotype was counted ten times or more. A much bigger clone sits one base away, suggesting this may be a read error. The chain has TRBV6-5 and TRBJ2-1; 12 nucleotides align to TRBD2. V trimming: 4 bases; J trimming: 5 bases; junction bases outside the gene matches: 3. Germline V gene sequence: CDR1 MNHEY, CDR2 SVGAGI. CDR3 length: 15 amino acids. CDR3 in DNA: TGTGCCAGCAGTTTCCTAGCGGGGGGGGACAATGAGCAGTTCTTC. Protein product: CASSFLAGGDNEQFF.

The table lists this clonotype with many counts. This chain uses TRBV10-1 with TRBJ2-3; TRBD2 is a possible D gene (5 bases). The V gene's germline CDR1 is WNHNN and CDR2 SYGVQD (reference sequence). The CDR3 is 15 residues long. Trimming took 6 bases from V and 2 from J, leaving 15 bases between them. The DNA for the CDR3 is TGCGCCAGCAGGGATGGGAGTGATCCCACAGATACGCAGTATTTT. Its translation: CASRDGSDPTDTQYF.

This clonotype was seen more than once but under ten times. The V call is TRBV5-8, the J call TRBJ2-5; possible D gene TRBD1, 5 bases. V lost 5 bases and J lost 1, with 9 bases in between. This CDR3 is 13 amino acids long. Germline assignment: CDR1 SGHTS and CDR2 YDEGEE. CDR3 sequence (DNA): TGTGCCAGCAGACGACAGATCCAAGAGACCCAGTACTTC. It yields the protein CASRRQIQETQYF. The entire variable domain, with the rest obtained from reference TRBV5-8 and TRBJ2-5, is as follows: EAGVTQSPTHLIKTRGQQATLRCSPISGHTSVYWYQQALGLGLQFLLWYDEGEERNRGNFPPRFSGRQFPNYSSELNVNALELEDSALYLCASRRQIQETQYFGPGTRLLVL.

The sample holds many counts of this clonotype. V usage is TRBV5-8 and J usage is TRBJ1-2, with a weak D call TRBD1 (5 bases). There are 15 residues in the CDR3. V lost 0 bases and J lost 4, with 13 bases in between. The germline gives CDR1 SGHTS, CDR2 YDEGEE. This CDR3 reads CASSLEPGSPYGYTF. The CDR3 DNA follows: TGTGCCAGCAGCTTGGAACCAGGGTCCCCCTATGGCTACACCTTC.

This chain connects TRBV7-2 to TRBJ1-4; 7 positions agree with TRBD1. V was pared by 5 bases and J by 8 bases, with 14 bases of the junction left unmatched. The CDR3 sequence is 16 residues long. CDR1 and CDR2 (germline): SGHTA, FQGNSA. CDR3 loop: CASSQGVGQVYEKLFF. Written as DNA, the CDR3 is TGTGCCAGCAGCCAGGGGGTAGGACAGGTATACGAAAAACTGTTTTTT. The entire variable domain, with the rest obtained from reference TRBV7-2 and TRBJ1-4, is as follows: GAGVSQSPSNKVTEKGKDVELRCDPISGHTALYWYRQSLGQGLEFLIYFQGNSAPDKSGLPSDRFSAERTGGSVSTLTIQRTQQEDSAVYLCASSQGVGQVYEKLFFGSGTQLSVL.

This clonotype occurred a few times. The CDR3 DNA reads as TGTGCCAGCAGTTATCCAACAGGGGGCGTTTATGGCTACACCTTC. Residues: CASSYPTGGVYGYTF. The chain recombines TRBV6-2 or TRBV6-3 with TRBJ1-2; 9 bases fit TRBD1. The trim removed 3 bases at V and 5 bases at J, leaving 7 bases unmatched. The CDR3 consists of 15 residues. Germline lookup yields CDR1 MNHEY and CDR2 SVGEGT.

This clonotype was picked up many times. The rearrangement uses TRBV10-3 and TRBJ2-1; unclear D gene. The CDR3 is 13 residues long. Between the trimmed V and J ends, which lost 3 bases and 5 bases, there was a span of 8 bases. Germline assignment: CDR1 ENHRY and CDR2 SYGVKD. CDR3 DNA sequence: TGTGCCATCAGTGATTCGGAACACAATGAGCAGTTCTTC. This sequence encodes CAISDSEHNEQFF.

This clonotype was observed many times. This chain connects TRBV4-3 to TRBJ1-4; a weak D match, TRBD1 (6 bases). The germline gives CDR1 LGHNA, CDR2 YSLEER. V was pared by 4 bases and J by 0 bases, with 12 bases between. This CDR3 spans 16 amino acids. CDR3 bases: TGCGCCAGCAGCCCTTCTAGGGGGGCAACTAATGAAAAACTGTTTTTT. This translates into CASSPSRGATNEKLFF.

This clonotype appeared many times. The rearrangement joins TRBV7-9 to TRBJ1-2; weak D call: TRBD1 (6 bases). V shed 3 bases and J shed 4 bases, with 12 bases lying between them. CDR3 length: 14 residues. Looked up from germline, CDR1 is SEHNR and CDR2 is FQNEAQ (reference sequence). The CDR3 coding sequence is TGTGCCAGCAGCTTCGACAGGACCTCCTATGGCTACACCTTC. Amino acids: CASSFDRTSYGYTF.

Ten or more counts support this clonotype. This chain uses TRBV7-2 with TRBJ2-1; D might be TRBD2 (6 bases). This CDR3 has 15 amino acids. From germline, CDR1 is SGHTA and CDR2 FQGNSA. Trimming removed 6 bases at V and 1 base at J, with 13 bases between. The DNA of the CDR3 is TGTGCCAGCAGTCCAGGGCGGGGATCCTACAATGAGCAGTTCTTC. This sequence encodes CASSPGRGSYNEQFF.

This clonotype was found many times. This chain uses TRBV7-9 with TRBJ1-1; D is unresolved. The CDR3 has 11 residues. V lost 2 bases and J lost 10, with 8 bases in between. CDR1 and CDR2 (germline): SEHNR, FQNEAQ (reference sequence). CDR3 bases: TGTGCCAGCAGCTTAAGGGAGGGAGCTTTCTTT. Translating it yields CASSLREGAFF.

The chain couples TRBV5-1 to TRBJ2-2; TRBD1 is a possible D gene (6 bases). V lost 0 bases and J lost 6, with 12 bases in between. CDR3 size: 15 residues. From germline, CDR1 is SGHRS and CDR2 YFSETQ. CDR3 sequence (DNA): TGCGCCAGCAGCTTGGGGGGGCGCGTGTCCGGGGAGCTGTTTTTT. Translation gives CASSLGGRVSGELFF.

This clonotype was seen at least ten times. The rearrangement uses TRBV12-3 or TRBV12-4 and TRBJ2-1, with 12 bases fitting TRBD1. J lost 7 bases, V lost 2 bases, and 6 bases had no gene match. The CDR3 extends over 16 amino acids. The CDR3 sequence: CASSLTPGQGANEQFF. In nucleotides, the CDR3 is TGTGCCAGCAGTTTAACCCCGGGACAGGGGGCGAATGAGCAGTTCTTC.

CDR3 amino acids: CASSLVTGGLETQYF. Written as DNA, the CDR3 is TGTGCCAGCAGCTTGGTGACAGGGGGCCTAGAGACCCAGTACTTC. The rearrangement links TRBV5-6 to TRBJ2-5; 10 bases are a match to TRBD1. CDR3 length equals 15 residues. With V trimmed by 0 bases and J by 4 bases, 3 bases remained unmatched. Germline V CDR1 and CDR2: SGHDT, YYEEEE. The variable domain in full, completed from reference TRBV5-6 and TRBJ2-5, reads DAGVTQSPTHLIKTRGQQVTLRCSPKSGHDTVSWYQQALGQGPQFIFQYYEEEERQRGNFPDRFSGHQFPNYSSELNVNALLLGDSALYLCASSLVTGGLETQYFGPGTRLLVL.

V and J are TRBV20-1 and TRBJ1-5; TRBD1 is a possible D gene (6 bases). The CDR3 is 14 residues long. Germline V gene lookup returns CDR1 DFQATT and CDR2 SNEGSKA (reference sequence). This chain's CDR3 is CSPSLGGSNQPQHF. The CDR3 region has the DNA TGCAGCCCCTCTTTAGGGGGTAGCAATCAGCCCCAGCATTTT.

In its sample, this clonotype was seen many times. This chain links TRBV5-5 with TRBJ1-2; D gene uncertain. The CDR3 runs 15 residues. V was clipped by 2 bases and J by 2 bases, with 13 bases between them. CDR1 is SGHKS and CDR2 is YYEKEE in the germline V gene (reference sequence). This CDR3 reads CASSFEPVGNYGYTF. As DNA, the CDR3 is TGTGCCAGCAGCTTCGAGCCAGTAGGAAACTATGGCTACACCTTC.

This clonotype was seen repeatedly, ten times or more. The rearrangement links TRBV7-2 to TRBJ1-4; D gene ambiguous. The V gene's germline CDR1 is SGHTA and CDR2 FQGNSA. The CDR3 has 15 residues. V was trimmed by 2 bases and J by 8 bases, leaving 15 bases between them. CDR3 loop: CASSLPRVGVEKLFF. In DNA, the CDR3 is TGTGCCAGCAGCTTACCGAGGGTAGGCGTCGAAAAACTGTTTTTT.

This clonotype was counted ten times or more. This sequence joins TRBV12-3 or TRBV12-4 and TRBJ2-1; D possibly matches TRBD1 or TRBD2 (6 bases each). V lost 1 base and J 7 bases, leaving 11 bases between the germline ends. This CDR3 has 14 residues. CDR3 nucleotides: TGTGCCAGCAGTTTAGGGGGGGCCTCGAATGAGCAGTTCTTC. This codes for CASSLGGASNEQFF.